The 27 T cell receptor beta chains given below trace back to one sample, sequenced in a study of blood T cell repertoires in COVID-19. Profiling relied on immunoSEQ multiplex PCR, and the TCRdb table lists in-frame clones only, not all of them. This table has about 200,000 clones, around 84% appearing once. The material sequenced was PBMCs or T cells enriched from blood (not recorded which). The receptors stem from a woman in her twenties or thirties who had been exposed to COVID-19.

This clone was seen more than once but under ten times. The chain carries TRBV15 and TRBJ2-7; maybe TRBD1 (8 bases). Germline-derived CDR1 and CDR2 are LNHNV and YYDKDF (reference sequence). There are 14 residues in the CDR3. V was pared by 1 base and J by 6 bases, with 13 bases between. CDR3 sequence (DNA): TGTGCCACCAGCAGAGCCGGGGGGACAGGCGAGCAGTACTTC. It specifies CATSRAGGTGEQYF.

Comment on this clone: The junction and the germline gene differ at one end; a read error may be behind it. The gene calls are TRBV12-3 or TRBV12-4 and TRBJ2-5, with 8 bases that match TRBD1. The CDR3 runs 13 residues. For the CDR3, the DNA is TGTGTCAGCAGTTGGACAGGGCAAGAGACCCAGTACTTC. Amino acids: CVSSWTGQETQYF.

The gene calls are TRBV4-3 and TRBJ2-7, with D unresolved. The CDR3 is made up of 15 amino acids. Germline CDR1 and CDR2: LGHNA and YSLEER. Trimming shortened V by 0 bases and J by 2 bases, and 11 bases separated the two germline ends. The CDR3: CASSQDLGSPYEQYF. The CDR3 DNA reads as TGCGCCAGCAGCCAAGATTTGGGCAGCCCCTACGAGCAGTACTTC.

The rearrangement uses TRBV5-1 and TRBJ1-6; 8 bases align to TRBD1. The CDR3 runs to 17 residues. Germline loops: CDR1 SGHRS, CDR2 YFSETQ. The junction had 20 bases not matched to a gene; V was cut back by 4 bases and J by 14 bases. The CDR3 loop is CASSPERTGTGSLALHF. The CDR3 DNA sequence: TGCGCCAGCAGCCCTGAGAGAACCGGGACAGGTAGTCTGGCCCTCCACTTT.

V is TRBV2 and J is TRBJ1-5; D unresolved. Germline CDR1 is SNHLY and CDR2 is FYNNEI. Trimming cost V 6 bases and J 2 bases, with 11 bases left between them. This CDR3 spans 14 amino acids. The CDR3 region is CASRSTVRNQPQHF. CDR3 DNA: TGTGCCAGCAGGTCTACAGTGCGCAATCAGCCCCAGCATTTT.

The gene calls are TRBV2 and TRBJ1-4, with 9 bases fitting TRBD1. Per the germline V gene, CDR1 is SNHLY and CDR2 is FYNNEI. The CDR3 contains 13 residues. Unmatched junction bases numbered 4, after V lost 8 bases and J lost 6 bases. The CDR3 sequence: CASAGQGYEKLFF. In DNA, the CDR3 is TGTGCCAGCGCTGGACAGGGGTATGAAAAACTGTTTTTT.

This rearrangement joins TRBV5-6 to TRBJ1-3; D is unclear. The germline gives CDR1 SGHDT, CDR2 YYEEEE. The V and J ends lost 3 bases and 0 bases respectively, with 7 bases between them. The CDR3 sequence is 14 residues long. The CDR3 spells CASSSPDSGNTIYF. The CDR3 DNA follows: TGTGCCAGCAGCTCCCCAGACTCTGGAAACACCATATATTTT.

The chain combines TRBV7-3 with TRBJ2-7; possible D gene TRBD2, 6 bases. V lost 5 bases to trimming and J lost 0 bases, with 8 bases between them. CDR1 and CDR2 (germline): SGHTA, FQGTGA. There are 13 residues in the CDR3. The CDR3 loop reads CASSPSVSYEQYF. CDR3 bases: TGTGCCAGCAGCCCTAGCGTCTCCTACGAGCAGTACTTC.

This chain joins TRBV6-2 or TRBV6-3 and TRBJ2-5; TRBD1 agrees at 7 bases. With V trimmed by 5 bases and J by 5 bases, 11 bases remained unmatched. Germline CDR1 MNHEY, CDR2 SVGEGT. The CDR3 is 15 residues long. The CDR3 protein is CASSTVTGSSETQYF. The DNA for the CDR3 is TGTGCCAGCAGTACCGTGACAGGGTCGAGCGAGACCCAGTACTTC.

The chain employs TRBV5-1 and TRBJ1-2, with a weak D call TRBD1 (5 bases). V was trimmed by 2 bases and J by 4 bases, leaving 9 bases between them. The germline V gene encodes CDR1 SGHRS and CDR2 YFSETQ. CDR3 size: 13 residues. The CDR3 bases are TGCGCCAGCAGCTTCTCAGGGCCCTATGGCTACACCTTC. Its translation: CASSFSGPYGYTF.

This chain connects TRBV15 to TRBJ1-1; 7 bases agree with TRBD1. Looked up from germline, CDR1 is LNHNV and CDR2 is YYDKDF (reference sequence). Trimming at V came to 0 bases and at J to 1 base, leaving 2 bases not matched to a gene. This CDR3 has 15 residues. CDR3 sequence: CATSREWDRNTEAFF. CDR3 bases: TGTGCCACCAGCAGAGAGTGGGACAGGAACACTGAAGCTTTCTTT.

The chain combines TRBV7-8 with TRBJ1-1; TRBD1 matches 8 bases. CDR1 is SGHVS, CDR2 FQNEAQ, per germline. The CDR3 sequence is 14 residues long. J gave up 5 bases and V 5 bases, and 7 bases lay outside the gene matches. CDR3 amino acids: CASSVGQGGTEAFF. As DNA, the CDR3 is TGTGCCAGCAGCGTCGGACAGGGTGGGACTGAAGCTTTCTTT.

This clone has only one observation. This chain joins TRBV6-5 and TRBJ1-2, with unresolved D. The CDR3 length is 15 residues. Trimming cost V 0 bases and J 4 bases, with 12 bases left between them. Germline V CDR1 and CDR2: MNHEY, SVGAGI. CDR3 sequence (DNA): TGTGCCAGCAGTTACTCGGGAGGCTCCGGCTATGGCTACACCTTC. Translation: CASSYSGGSGYGYTF.

A word on this clone: A much larger clone lies one base from this, so it may be a read error. This chain links TRBV7-3 with TRBJ2-5, with D possibly TRBD1 on 6 matching bases. The germline CDR1 and CDR2 sequences are SGHTA and FQGTGA. The V end lost 3 bases, the J end lost 3 bases, and 8 bases lay between the germline ends. This CDR3 spans 13 amino acids. CDR3 nucleotide sequence: TGTGCCAGCAGCTTTGCAGGGGAAGAGACCCAGTACTTC. Translating it yields CASSFAGEETQYF.

The chain employs TRBV6-6 and TRBJ1-3; D remains ambiguous. V shed 6 bases and J shed 0 bases, with 24 bases lying between them. The CDR3 runs to 19 residues. CDR1 and CDR2 (germline): MNHNY, SVGAGI (reference sequence). DNA of the CDR3: TGTGCCAGCAGCTCTCGGTGGCAGGCCTCAACCCCCTCTGGAAACACCATATATTTT. It codes for CASSSRWQASTPSGNTIYF.

The CDR3 DNA is TGCGCCAGCAGCGGAGGCTACGAGCAGTACTTC. Translation: CASSGGYEQYF. The chain links TRBV5-1 to TRBJ2-7; maybe TRBD2 (5 bases). V was pared by 4 bases and J by 3 bases, with 5 bases between. The CDR3 covers 11 residues. Germline loops: CDR1 SGHRS, CDR2 YFSETQ.

This clone was seen a single time. The CDR3 spells CASSLSMWEAPNTEAFF. In DNA form, the CDR3 reads TGTGCCAGCAGTTTATCGATGTGGGAGGCCCCTAACACTGAAGCTTTCTTT. The chain recombines TRBV27 with TRBJ1-1; D unresolved. This CDR3 region has 17 residues. The ends were cut back, 0 bases at V and 2 bases at J, with 16 bases in the middle. CDR1 MNHEY and CDR2 SMNVEV come from the germline V gene (reference sequence).

The J gene is TRBJ1-4, the V gene TRBV7-2; 8 nucleotides agree with TRBD1. The CDR3 runs 15 residues. V shed 4 bases and J 4 bases; nucleotides not matched to a gene: 5. CDR1 is SGHTA, CDR2 FQGNSA, per germline. CDR3: CASSSGTGHNEKLFF. CDR3 DNA sequence: TGTGCCAGCAGCTCTGGGACAGGCCATAATGAAAAACTGTTTTTT.

In its sample, this clone was seen a few times. The V and J genes are TRBV5-5 and TRBJ1-6, with D uncertain. V gave up 0 bases and J gave up 9 bases, with 13 bases separating them. In germline, CDR1 is SGHKS, CDR2 YYEKEE (reference sequence). This CDR3 has 15 amino acids. The CDR3 here is CASSLASGWSSPLHF. CDR3 coding DNA: TGTGCCAGCAGCTTGGCCTCGGGGTGGAGTTCACCCCTCCACTTT.

CDR3 nucleotides: TGTGCCAGCAGCTTGGGGCTAGCGGGGGATGGCGGGGAGCTGTTTTTT. It specifies CASSLGLAGDGGELFF. V gene TRBV5-6 combines with J gene TRBJ2-2; TRBD2 matches at 10 bases. J lost 7 bases, V lost 0 bases, and 6 bases had no gene match. This CDR3 has 16 amino acids. The V gene's germline CDR1 is SGHDT and CDR2 YYEEEE.

The genes are TRBV6-5 and TRBJ1-2, with D perhaps TRBD1 (6 bases). CDR1 is MNHEY, CDR2 SVGAGI, per germline. The ends were cut back, 2 bases at V and 7 bases at J, with 11 bases in the middle. The CDR3 runs 13 residues. The CDR3 loop is CASSYNQGIGYTF. Written as DNA, the CDR3 is TGTGCCAGCAGTTACAATCAGGGGATTGGCTACACCTTC.

The genes are TRBV1 and TRBJ2-1; the table's D call of TRBD1 was not tested on the DNA. TRBV1 is described as a pseudogene. The CDR3 consists of 15 residues. CDR3 DNA: TGCACCCTCAGCCCCCAGGACAGGGTCGACAATGAGCAGTTCTTC. It yields the protein CTLSPQDRVDNEQFF.

The J gene is TRBJ1-1, the V gene TRBV29-1; D uncertain. Germline loops: CDR1 SQVTM, CDR2 ANQGSEA. The CDR3 consists of 13 residues. V was pared by 1 base and J by 1 base, with 7 bases between. The CDR3 nucleotides are TGCAGCGTTGAAGTGAGCGAGAACACTGAAGCTTTCTTT. The encoded protein is CSVEVSENTEAFF.

V and J are TRBV3-1 (or the pseudogene TRBV3-2) and TRBJ1-6, with TRBD1 matching 7 bases. CDR1 and CDR2 (germline): LGHDT, YNNKEL (reference sequence). Losses at the gene ends were 7 bases for V and 5 bases for J; bases not matched to a gene: 5. The CDR3 runs 14 residues. CDR3 in amino acids: CASTQGTDNSPLHF. For the CDR3, the DNA is TGTGCCAGCACCCAGGGGACAGATAATTCACCCCTCCACTTT.

The gene calls are TRBV15 and TRBJ2-3; a possible D gene is TRBD1 (5 bases). The CDR3 length is 18 residues. Germline V gene data show CDR1 as LNHNV and CDR2 as YYDKDF (reference sequence). Trimming stripped 1 base from V and 2 bases from J, with 19 bases between. CDR3 sequence reads: CATSRGGVATEDTDTQYF. The CDR3 DNA reads as TGTGCCACCAGCAGAGGAGGCGTTGCGACAGAAGACACAGATACGCAGTATTTT. The full variable domain, rest sourced from reference TRBV15 and TRBJ2-3, is DAMVIQNPRYQVTQFGKPVTLSCSQTLNHNVMYWYQQKSSQAPKLLFHYYDKDFNNEADTPDNFQSRRPNTSFCFLDIRSPGLGDTAMYLCATSRGGVATEDTDTQYFGPGTRLTVL.

V and J are TRBV5-1 and TRBJ1-1, with D perhaps TRBD1 (5 bases). Trimming pared 4 bases from V and 5 bases from J, leaving 18 bases between. CDR1 is SGHRS and CDR2 is YFSETQ in the germline V gene. This CDR3 region has 15 residues. CDR3 DNA sequence: TGCGCCAGCAGCCCCCGAATGGGGGAGGGGACTGAAGCTTTCTTT. This encodes CASSPRMGEGTEAFF.

The chain couples TRBV29-1 to TRBJ1-1; the match to TRBD1 covers 7 bases. Germline trimming cut 5 bases from V and 3 bases from J; bases unmatched to any gene: 6. Germline V gene data show CDR1 as SQVTM and CDR2 as ANQGSEA. This CDR3 comprises 13 residues. DNA for the CDR3: TGCAGCGTTACCGGGACAGCCTACACTGAAGCTTTCTTT. It specifies CSVTGTAYTEAFF.